Each of the 20 T cell receptor beta chains below was sequenced from the same sample in a study of T cells after yellow fever vaccination. A single record per CDR3 protein comes from TCRdb applying MiXCR to the 5' RACE reads. The sample carries under 600,000 distinct CDR3 sequences, about 13% recorded once. This specimen was PBMCs, taken on the day of the yellow fever booster vaccination. These receptors were obtained from a man aged 30-40 years who received the YFV17D yellow fever vaccine.

This clonotype was seen many times. The V gene is TRBV6-1, the J gene TRBJ2-5, with TRBD1 matching over 9 bases. The CDR3 has 14 amino acids. CDR1 and CDR2 from the germline V gene are MNHNS and SASEGT. J was trimmed by 2 bases and V by 6 bases; bases with no gene match: 4. The CDR3 DNA reads as TGTGCCAGCAGGTCCGGGACAGGGCAAGAGACCCAGTACTTC. Amino acids: CASRSGTGQETQYF.

This clonotype was counted a few times. This chain connects TRBV12-3 or TRBV12-4 to TRBJ2-7; D not resolved. V was shortened by 3 bases and J by 0 bases, with 12 bases between the two germline ends. The CDR3 contains 15 residues. DNA of the CDR3: TGTGCCAGCAGTTTTGTCCCCGGAAGCTCCTACGAGCAGTACTTC. This translates into CASSFVPGSSYEQYF.

There are a few counts of this clonotype. This chain links TRBV6-1 with TRBJ1-2; D ambiguous. V was trimmed by 6 bases and J by 2 bases, leaving 13 bases between them. Germline CDR1 and CDR2: MNHNS and SASEGT. The CDR3 spans 14 residues. The CDR3 DNA reads TGTGCCAGCAGCGAGTCAGGTTTAAACTATGGCTACACCTTC. It yields the protein CASSESGLNYGYTF.

This clonotype was observed a few times. V usage is TRBV15 and J usage is TRBJ2-1; 12 nucleotides match TRBD2. The germline V gene has CDR1 LNHNV and CDR2 YYDKDF (reference sequence). With 0 bases clipped from V and 4 bases from J, the junction kept 4 bases outside the gene matches. The CDR3 has 17 amino acids. The CDR3 bases are TGTGCCACCAGCAGAGATGCACTAGCGGGAGGTTACAATGAGCAGTTCTTC. Residues: CATSRDALAGGYNEQFF.

V gene TRBV6-2 or TRBV6-3 combines with J gene TRBJ1-4, with D uncertain. CDR3 length: 20 residues. Germline V gene data show CDR1 as MNHEY and CDR2 as SVGEGT. Deletions cut 0 bases from V and 0 bases from J, with 20 bases between. The CDR3 DNA is TGTGCCAGCAGTTACTCGTACCCCGGGCAAGCATACGCAACTAATGAAAAACTGTTTTTT. Translated: CASSYSYPGQAYATNEKLFF.

V and J are TRBV30 and TRBJ2-2, with unresolved D. Germline CDR1 GTSNPN, CDR2 SVGIG (reference sequence). The CDR3 spans 15 residues. V dropped 7 bases and J dropped 2 bases, with 17 bases sitting between them. CDR3 region: CASRKRRSNTGELFF. The DNA for the CDR3 is TGTGCCTCGAGAAAACGCCGGTCTAACACCGGGGAGCTGTTTTTT.

This clonotype was recorded at least ten times. Its ends do not fully match the called genes, so a read error is possible. This rearrangement joins TRBV5-1 to TRBJ2-7, with 9 nucleotides matching TRBD1. This CDR3 region has 14 residues. From germline, CDR1 is SGHRS and CDR2 YFSETQ. In nucleotides, the CDR3 is TGTGCCAGCAGTTTTGGGACAGGGTCCTACGAGCAGTACTTC. Protein sequence: CASSFGTGSYEQYF. The entire variable domain, with the rest obtained from reference TRBV5-1 and TRBJ2-7, is as follows: KAGVTQTPRYLIKTRGQQVTLSCSPISGHRSVSWYQQTPGQGLQFLFEYFSETQRNKGNFPGRFSGRQFSNSRSEMNVSTLELGDSALYLCASSFGTGSYEQYFGPGTRLTVT.

The rearrangement links TRBV28 to TRBJ2-6; no clear D. CDR3 size: 16 residues. The V end was cut by 5 bases, the J end by 0 bases, with 11 bases between. The germline gives CDR1 MDHEN, CDR2 SYDVKM. This chain's CDR3 is CASSTLRISGANVLTF. The CDR3 coding sequence is TGTGCCAGCAGTACGCTGCGAATCTCTGGGGCCAACGTCCTGACTTTC.

The CDR3 loop reads CASGTQTYNEQFF. CDR3 bases: TGTGCCAGCGGGACACAAACCTACAATGAGCAGTTCTTC. This sequence joins TRBV12-3 or TRBV12-4 and TRBJ2-1, with TRBD1 as a possible D gene (6 bases). V was cut by 8 bases and J by 2 bases, with 10 bases left in between. CDR3 size: 13 residues.

This clonotype was recorded a few times. This chain connects TRBV29-1 to TRBJ2-4; TRBD2 aligns across 7 bases. J lost 0 bases, V lost 3 bases, and 5 bases had no gene match. The length of the CDR3 is 15 residues. Germline V CDR1 and CDR2: SQVTM, ANQGSEA. The CDR3 protein is CSVEKASGAKNIQYF. DNA for the CDR3: TGCAGCGTTGAGAAGGCTAGCGGAGCCAAAAACATTCAGTACTTC.

This sequence joins TRBV7-2 and TRBJ1-1; tentative D call: TRBD1 (6 bases). Germline assignment: CDR1 SGHTA and CDR2 FQGNSA. V was clipped by 2 bases and J by 7 bases, with 11 bases between them. The CDR3 runs 13 residues. The CDR3 DNA reads TGTGCCAGCAGCTTACGACAGGACCATGAAGCTTTCTTT. Translated, it gives CASSLRQDHEAFF.

The rearrangement links TRBV7-2 to TRBJ2-7; 10 nucleotides align to TRBD1. CDR1 SGHTA and CDR2 FQGNSA come from the germline V gene. The CDR3 length is 15 residues. Trimming removed 3 bases from V and 3 bases from J; junction bases left unmatched: 5. The CDR3 bases are TGTGCCAGCAGCTTTGGCCGGGACAGGGGCTACGAGCAGTACTTC. This codes for CASSFGRDRGYEQYF.

The sample holds a few counts of this clonotype. The CDR3 DNA reads TGTGCCAGCAGCTTAGACCCCGGGGGGTTCACTGAAGCTTTCTTT. It codes for CASSLDPGGFTEAFF. V is TRBV7-6 and J is TRBJ1-1, with D possibly being TRBD1 (5 bases). CDR1 SGHVS and CDR2 FNYEAQ come from the germline V gene. V was pared by 1 base and J by 4 bases, with 13 bases between. CDR3 length: 15 residues.

This clonotype has a handful of counts. This sequence joins TRBV5-4 and TRBJ2-5, with D hard to call. CDR3 length: 15 residues. Germline assignment: CDR1 SGHNT and CDR2 YYREEE (reference sequence). V lost 0 bases, J lost 1 base, and 10 bases lay in between. The CDR3 DNA reads as TGTGCCAGCAGCTTGGTTAACAGAATCCAAGAGACCCAGTACTTC. Translated, it gives CASSLVNRIQETQYF.

This clonotype occurred a few times. The genes are TRBV5-4 and TRBJ2-7; D is perhaps TRBD2 (6 bases). Deletions cut 9 bases from V and 3 bases from J, with 19 bases between. The germline gives CDR1 SGHNT, CDR2 YYREEE (reference sequence). The CDR3 has 14 amino acids. CDR3 DNA: TGTGCCACCGCCCCCAGGGACTCCCGCTACGAGCAGTACTTC. It translates to CATAPRDSRYEQYF.

The V gene is TRBV30, the J gene TRBJ2-2; no reliable D call. Trimming removed 4 bases from V and 0 bases from J, with 9 bases in between. The CDR3 runs to 14 residues. Germline lookup yields CDR1 GTSNPN and CDR2 SVGIG (reference sequence). CDR3 in DNA: TGTGCCTGGATGACGGGTGCGAACACCGGGGAGCTGTTTTTT. It yields the protein CAWMTGANTGELFF. The entire variable domain, with the rest obtained from reference TRBV30 and TRBJ2-2, is as follows: SQTIHQWPATLVQPVGSPLSLECTVEGTSNPNLYWYRQAAGRGLQLLFYSVGIGQISSEVPQNLSASRPQDRQFILSSKKLLLSDSGFYLCAWMTGANTGELFFGEGSRLTVL.

The chain joins TRBV12-3 or TRBV12-4 to TRBJ2-7; unclear D gene. The length of the CDR3 is 12 residues. V lost 5 bases to trimming and J lost 5 bases, with 10 bases between them. The CDR3 region is CASSRVQDEQYF. The CDR3 coding sequence is TGTGCCAGCAGTCGGGTACAAGACGAGCAGTACTTC.

The V gene is TRBV11-1, the J gene TRBJ2-6, with TRBD1 matching over 11 bases. V dropped 4 bases and J dropped 2; count of bases not matched to a gene: 7. Germline V gene lookup returns CDR1 SGHAT and CDR2 FQDESV (reference sequence). The CDR3 loop spans 18 amino acids. CDR3 amino acids: CASSYPGTGGTGANVLTF. In nucleotides, the CDR3 is TGTGCCAGCAGCTATCCCGGGACAGGGGGAACTGGGGCCAACGTCCTGACTTTC.

This clonotype turned up a few times. CDR3 loop: CASSLAGISYEQYF. The CDR3 DNA reads as TGTGCCAGCAGCTTAGCAGGAATTTCCTACGAGCAGTACTTC. The chain couples TRBV7-2 to TRBJ2-7; unclear D gene. The CDR3 totals 14 residues. V shed 0 bases and J shed 1 base, with 7 bases lying between them. Germline-derived CDR1 and CDR2 are SGHTA and FQGNSA.

This clonotype was observed a few times. The V call is TRBV2, the J call TRBJ2-7; tentative D call: TRBD2 (7 bases). Trimming took 6 bases from V and 0 from J, leaving 24 bases between them. The germline V gene has CDR1 SNHLY and CDR2 FYNNEI. The CDR3 has 18 residues. This chain's CDR3 is CASRAQFAGAASSYEQYF. The CDR3 bases are TGTGCCAGCAGGGCTCAATTCGCGGGGGCAGCGAGCTCCTACGAGCAGTACTTC.